The next 6 T cell receptor beta chains were all read from a single sample in a study of blood T cell repertoires in COVID-19. The assay was immunoSEQ multiplex PCR, and TCRdb's table has in-frame clones only and misses some. The sample consists of 190,000 or so clones, approximately 87% of them appearing once. The sample comprised peripheral blood. These receptors were obtained from a woman under 30 who had recovered from COVID-19.

The CDR3 loop reads CASSPLDLRGTQYF. CDR3 DNA: TGTGCCAGCTCACCTTTGGATCTTAGGGGGACCCAGTACTTC. The genes are TRBV18 and TRBJ2-5; D is perhaps TRBD1 (5 bases). Germline lookup yields CDR1 KGHSH and CDR2 LQKENI. Between the trimmed V and J ends, which lost 3 bases and 7 bases, there was a span of 15 bases. This CDR3 region has 14 residues.

The J gene is TRBJ1-4, the V gene TRBV18; TRBD1 aligns across 10 bases. With 5 bases clipped from V and 6 bases from J, the junction kept 6 bases outside the gene matches. Germline CDR1 KGHSH, CDR2 LQKENI. The CDR3 runs 15 residues. This CDR3 reads CASSYAGTGDEKLFF. The CDR3 DNA follows: TGTGCCAGCTCATATGCCGGGACAGGGGATGAAAAACTGTTTTTT.

This sequence joins TRBV5-5 and TRBJ2-5; D is unresolved. CDR1 and CDR2 (germline): SGHKS, YYEKEE (reference sequence). CDR3 length: 13 residues. Trimming cost V 4 bases and J 7 bases, with 14 bases left between them. The CDR3 here is CASSPGDIGTQYF. The CDR3 DNA is TGTGCCAGCAGCCCCGGCGACATAGGGACCCAGTACTTC.

This clone was seen once. J is TRBJ2-5 and V is TRBV5-1; D might be TRBD1 (6 bases). The CDR3 covers 14 residues. V shed 1 base and J shed 3 bases, with 10 bases lying between them. Germline V lookup: CDR1 SGHRS, CDR2 YFSETQ. The chain's CDR3 is CASSLWAGEETQYF. CDR3 bases: TGCGCCAGCAGCTTGTGGGCAGGGGAAGAGACCCAGTACTTC. The full variable domain, rest sourced from reference TRBV5-1 and TRBJ2-5, is KAGVTQTPRYLIKTRGQQVTLSCSPISGHRSVSWYQQTPGQGLQFLFEYFSETQRNKGNFPGRFSGRQFSNSRSEMNVSTLELGDSALYLCASSLWAGEETQYFGPGTRLLVL.

The J gene is TRBJ2-1, the V gene TRBV9; weak D call: TRBD2 (6 bases). V lost 5 bases to trimming and J lost 5 bases, with 14 bases between them. The CDR3 extends over 14 amino acids. Germline CDR1 is SGDLS and CDR2 is YYNGEE. Here the CDR3 reads CASRLDYLHNEQFF. In DNA, the CDR3 is TGTGCCAGCAGGCTGGACTACCTTCACAATGAGCAGTTCTTC.

The chain combines TRBV27 with TRBJ1-5; D may be TRBD1 (6 bases). This CDR3 region has 16 residues. Trimming took 2 bases from V and 2 from J, leaving 13 bases between them. Germline V gene sequence: CDR1 MNHEY, CDR2 SMNVEV (reference sequence). The CDR3 here is CASSLGQLFGNQPQHF. In nucleotides, the CDR3 is TGTGCCAGCAGTTTAGGACAGTTATTCGGCAATCAGCCCCAGCATTTT.